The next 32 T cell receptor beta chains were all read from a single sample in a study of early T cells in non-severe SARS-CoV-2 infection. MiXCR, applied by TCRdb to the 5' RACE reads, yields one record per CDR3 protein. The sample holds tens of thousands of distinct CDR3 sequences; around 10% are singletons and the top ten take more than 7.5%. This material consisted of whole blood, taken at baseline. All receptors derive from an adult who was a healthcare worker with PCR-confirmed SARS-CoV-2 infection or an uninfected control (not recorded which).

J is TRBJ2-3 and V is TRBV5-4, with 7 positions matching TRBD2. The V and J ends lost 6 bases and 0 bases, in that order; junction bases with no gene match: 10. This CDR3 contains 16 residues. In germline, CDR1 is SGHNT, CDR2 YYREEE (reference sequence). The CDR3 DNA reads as TGTGCCAGCAAACAGCGGGGTTCGCCTAGCACAGATACGCAGTATTTT. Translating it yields CASKQRGSPSTDTQYF.

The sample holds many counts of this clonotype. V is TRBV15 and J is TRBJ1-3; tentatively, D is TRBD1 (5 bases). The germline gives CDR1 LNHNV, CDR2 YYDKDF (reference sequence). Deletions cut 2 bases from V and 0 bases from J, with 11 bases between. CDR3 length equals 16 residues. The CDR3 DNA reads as TGTGCCACCAGCAGAAATGCAGGGAACTCTGGAAACACCATATATTTT. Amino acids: CATSRNAGNSGNTIYF.

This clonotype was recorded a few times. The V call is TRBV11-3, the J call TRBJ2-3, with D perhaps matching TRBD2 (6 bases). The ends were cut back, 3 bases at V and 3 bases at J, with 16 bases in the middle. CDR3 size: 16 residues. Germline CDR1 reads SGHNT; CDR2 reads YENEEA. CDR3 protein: CASSFSLGGVTDTQYF. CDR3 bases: TGTGCCAGCAGCTTTTCACTCGGCGGGGTGACAGATACGCAGTATTTT.

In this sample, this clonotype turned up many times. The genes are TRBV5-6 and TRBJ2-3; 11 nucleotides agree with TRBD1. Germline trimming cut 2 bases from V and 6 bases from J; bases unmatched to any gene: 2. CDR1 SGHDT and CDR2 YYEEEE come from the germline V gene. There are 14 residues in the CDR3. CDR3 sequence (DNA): TGTGCCAGCAGCTTTGGACAGGGGGCGGATACGCAGTATTTT. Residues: CASSFGQGADTQYF.

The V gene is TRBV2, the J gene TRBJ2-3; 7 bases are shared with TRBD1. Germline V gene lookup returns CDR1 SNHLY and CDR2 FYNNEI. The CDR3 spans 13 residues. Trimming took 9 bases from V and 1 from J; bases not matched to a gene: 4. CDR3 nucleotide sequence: TGTGCCAGTTCCACAGGGGGCACAGATACGCAGTATTTT. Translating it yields CASSTGGTDTQYF.

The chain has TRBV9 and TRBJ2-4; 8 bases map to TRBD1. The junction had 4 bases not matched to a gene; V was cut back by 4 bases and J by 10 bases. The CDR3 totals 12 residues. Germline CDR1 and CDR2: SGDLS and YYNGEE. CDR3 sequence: CASSPRQGIQYF. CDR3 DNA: TGTGCCAGCAGCCCCAGACAGGGGATTCAGTACTTC.

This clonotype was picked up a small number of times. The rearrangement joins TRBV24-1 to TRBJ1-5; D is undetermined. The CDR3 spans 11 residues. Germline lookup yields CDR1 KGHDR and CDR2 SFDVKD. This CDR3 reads CANLPHQPQHF. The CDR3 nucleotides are TGTGCAAACCTCCCGCATCAGCCCCAGCATTTT.

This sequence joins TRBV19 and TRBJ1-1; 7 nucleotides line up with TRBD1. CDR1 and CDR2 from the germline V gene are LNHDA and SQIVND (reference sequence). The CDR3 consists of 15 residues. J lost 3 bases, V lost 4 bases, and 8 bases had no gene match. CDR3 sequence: CASSTSRQGYTEAFF. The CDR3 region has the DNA TGTGCCAGTAGTACCTCTCGACAGGGATACACTGAAGCTTTCTTT.

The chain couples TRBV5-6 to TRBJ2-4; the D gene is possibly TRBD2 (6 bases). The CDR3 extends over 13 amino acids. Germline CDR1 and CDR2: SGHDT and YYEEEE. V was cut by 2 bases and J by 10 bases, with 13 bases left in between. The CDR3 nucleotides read TGTGCCAGCAGCTTCGACAACCGGGGGATTCAGTACTTC. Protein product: CASSFDNRGIQYF.

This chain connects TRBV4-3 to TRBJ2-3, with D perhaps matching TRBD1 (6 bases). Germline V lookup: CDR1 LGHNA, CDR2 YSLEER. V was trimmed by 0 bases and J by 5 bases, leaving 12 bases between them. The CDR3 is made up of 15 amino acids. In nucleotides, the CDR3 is TGCGCCAGCAGCCAAGATGAGGCAGGGGAAGATACGCAGTATTTT. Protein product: CASSQDEAGEDTQYF.

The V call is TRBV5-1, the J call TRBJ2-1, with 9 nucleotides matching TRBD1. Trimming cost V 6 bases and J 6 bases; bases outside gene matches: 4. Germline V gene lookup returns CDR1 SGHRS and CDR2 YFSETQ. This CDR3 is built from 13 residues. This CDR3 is CASNGQGINEQFF. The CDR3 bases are TGCGCCAGCAACGGACAGGGGATCAATGAGCAGTTCTTC. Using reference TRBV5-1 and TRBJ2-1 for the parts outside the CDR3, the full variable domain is KAGVTQTPRYLIKTRGQQVTLSCSPISGHRSVSWYQQTPGQGLQFLFEYFSETQRNKGNFPGRFSGRQFSNSRSEMNVSTLELGDSALYLCASNGQGINEQFFGPGTRLTVL.

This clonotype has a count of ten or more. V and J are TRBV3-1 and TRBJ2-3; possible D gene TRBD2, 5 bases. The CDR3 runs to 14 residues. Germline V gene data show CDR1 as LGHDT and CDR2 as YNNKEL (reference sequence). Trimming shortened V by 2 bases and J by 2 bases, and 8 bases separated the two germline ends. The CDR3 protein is CASSQREPTDTQYF. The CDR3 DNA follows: TGTGCCAGCAGCCAACGGGAACCCACAGATACGCAGTATTTT.

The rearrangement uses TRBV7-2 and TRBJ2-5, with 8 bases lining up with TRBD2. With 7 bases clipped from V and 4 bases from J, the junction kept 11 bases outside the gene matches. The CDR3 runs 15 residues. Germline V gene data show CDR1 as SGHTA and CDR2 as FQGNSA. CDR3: CASTPAGARPETQYF. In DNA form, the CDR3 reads TGTGCCAGCACGCCAGCGGGGGCCCGACCAGAGACCCAGTACTTC.

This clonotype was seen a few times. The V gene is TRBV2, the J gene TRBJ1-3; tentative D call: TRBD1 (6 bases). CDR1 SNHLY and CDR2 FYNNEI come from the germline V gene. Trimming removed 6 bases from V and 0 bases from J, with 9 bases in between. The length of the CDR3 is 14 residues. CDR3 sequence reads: CASRDRSSGNTIYF. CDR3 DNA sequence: TGTGCCAGCAGGGACAGAAGCTCTGGAAACACCATATATTTT.

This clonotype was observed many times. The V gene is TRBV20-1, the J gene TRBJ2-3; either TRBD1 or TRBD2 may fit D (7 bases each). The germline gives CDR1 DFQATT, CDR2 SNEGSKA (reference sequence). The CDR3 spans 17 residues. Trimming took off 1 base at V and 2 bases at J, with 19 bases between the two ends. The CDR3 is CSARASPGGGATDTQYF. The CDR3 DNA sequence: TGCAGTGCTAGAGCTTCCCCAGGGGGGGGCGCCACAGATACGCAGTATTTT.

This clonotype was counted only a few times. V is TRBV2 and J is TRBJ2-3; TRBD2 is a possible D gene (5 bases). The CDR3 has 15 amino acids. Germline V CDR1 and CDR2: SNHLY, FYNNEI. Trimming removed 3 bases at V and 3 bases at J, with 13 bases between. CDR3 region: CASSDRGRRTDTQYF. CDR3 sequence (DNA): TGTGCCAGCAGTGACCGGGGTAGAAGAACAGATACGCAGTATTTT.

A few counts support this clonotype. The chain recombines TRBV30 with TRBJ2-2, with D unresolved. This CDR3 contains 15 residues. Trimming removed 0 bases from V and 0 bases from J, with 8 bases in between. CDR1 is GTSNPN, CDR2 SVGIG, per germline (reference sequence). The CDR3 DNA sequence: TGTGCCTGGAGTGTCGGCGGAGCGAACACCGGGGAGCTGTTTTTT. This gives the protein CAWSVGGANTGELFF.

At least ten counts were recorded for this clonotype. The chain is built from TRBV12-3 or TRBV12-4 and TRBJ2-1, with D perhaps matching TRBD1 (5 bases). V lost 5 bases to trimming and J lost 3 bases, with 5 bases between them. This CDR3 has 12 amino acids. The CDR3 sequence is CASSRGYNEQFF. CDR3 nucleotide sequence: TGTGCCAGCAGTAGGGGCTACAATGAGCAGTTCTTC.

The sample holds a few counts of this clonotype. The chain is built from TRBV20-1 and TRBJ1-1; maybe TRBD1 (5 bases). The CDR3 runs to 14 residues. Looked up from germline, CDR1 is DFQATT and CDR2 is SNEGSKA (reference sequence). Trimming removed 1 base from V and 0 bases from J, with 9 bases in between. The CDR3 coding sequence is TGCAGTGCTAGAGGGGACTACATGAACACTGAAGCTTTCTTT. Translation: CSARGDYMNTEAFF.

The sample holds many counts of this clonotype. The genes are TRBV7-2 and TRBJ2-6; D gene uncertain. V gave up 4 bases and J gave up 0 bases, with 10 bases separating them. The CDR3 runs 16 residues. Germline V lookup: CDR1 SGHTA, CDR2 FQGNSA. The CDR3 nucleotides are TGTGCCAGCAGCTCATACCTTCCCTCTGGGGCCAACGTCCTGACTTTC. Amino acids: CASSSYLPSGANVLTF.

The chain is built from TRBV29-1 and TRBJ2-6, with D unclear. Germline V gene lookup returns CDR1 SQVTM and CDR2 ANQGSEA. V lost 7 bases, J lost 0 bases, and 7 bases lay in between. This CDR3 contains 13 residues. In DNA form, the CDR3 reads TGCAGCGCCTGGCCCTCTGGGGCCAACGTCCTGACTTTC. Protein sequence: CSAWPSGANVLTF.

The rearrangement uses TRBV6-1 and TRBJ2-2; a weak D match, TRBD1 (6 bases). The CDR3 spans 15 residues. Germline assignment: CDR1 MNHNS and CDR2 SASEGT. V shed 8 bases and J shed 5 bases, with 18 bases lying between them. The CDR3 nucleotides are TGTGCCAGCCAACGGTTGGACAGAAAGACCGGGGAGCTGTTTTTT. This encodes CASQRLDRKTGELFF.

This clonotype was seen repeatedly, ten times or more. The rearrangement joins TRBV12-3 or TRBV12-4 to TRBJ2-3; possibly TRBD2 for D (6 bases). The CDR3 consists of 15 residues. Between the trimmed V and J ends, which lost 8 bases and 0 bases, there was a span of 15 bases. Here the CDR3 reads CASGAGLPSTDTQYF. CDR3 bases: TGTGCCAGCGGAGCGGGCCTGCCTAGCACAGATACGCAGTATTTT.

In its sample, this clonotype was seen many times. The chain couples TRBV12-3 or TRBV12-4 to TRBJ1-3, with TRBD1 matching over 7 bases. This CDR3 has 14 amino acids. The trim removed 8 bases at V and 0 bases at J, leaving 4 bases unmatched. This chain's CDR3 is CASPRDSSGNTIYF. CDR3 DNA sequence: TGTGCCAGCCCCCGGGACAGCTCTGGAAACACCATATATTTT.

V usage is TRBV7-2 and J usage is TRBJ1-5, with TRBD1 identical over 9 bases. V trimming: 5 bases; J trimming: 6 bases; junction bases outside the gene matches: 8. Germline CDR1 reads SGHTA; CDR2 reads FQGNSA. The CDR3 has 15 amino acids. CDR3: CASSPRTGVGQPQHF. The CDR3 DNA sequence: TGTGCCAGCAGCCCAAGGACAGGGGTCGGTCAGCCCCAGCATTTT.

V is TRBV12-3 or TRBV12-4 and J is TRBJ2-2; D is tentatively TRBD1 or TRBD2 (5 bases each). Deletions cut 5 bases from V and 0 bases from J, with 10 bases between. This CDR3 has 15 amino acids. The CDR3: CASSPGGSNTGELFF. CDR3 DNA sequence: TGTGCCAGCAGTCCTGGGGGATCGAACACCGGGGAGCTGTTTTTT.

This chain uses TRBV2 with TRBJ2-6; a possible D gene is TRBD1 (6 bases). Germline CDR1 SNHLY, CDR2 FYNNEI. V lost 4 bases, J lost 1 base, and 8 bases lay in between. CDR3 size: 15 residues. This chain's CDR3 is CASSADRSGANVLTF. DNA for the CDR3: TGTGCCAGCAGTGCGGACAGATCTGGGGCCAACGTCCTGACTTTC.

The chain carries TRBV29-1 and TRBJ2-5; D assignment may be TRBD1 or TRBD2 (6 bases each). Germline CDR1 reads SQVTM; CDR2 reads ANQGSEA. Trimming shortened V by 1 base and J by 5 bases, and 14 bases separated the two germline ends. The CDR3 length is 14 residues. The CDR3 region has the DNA TGCAGCGTTGAAGGGCCGGGGGCGATGGAGACCCAGTACTTC. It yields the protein CSVEGPGAMETQYF.

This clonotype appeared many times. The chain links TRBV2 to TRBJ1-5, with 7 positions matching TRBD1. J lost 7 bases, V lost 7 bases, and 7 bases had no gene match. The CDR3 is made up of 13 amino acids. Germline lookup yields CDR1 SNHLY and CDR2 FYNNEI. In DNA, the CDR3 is TGTGCCAGCAAGGACAGGTGGCGACAGCCCCAGCATTTT. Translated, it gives CASKDRWRQPQHF.

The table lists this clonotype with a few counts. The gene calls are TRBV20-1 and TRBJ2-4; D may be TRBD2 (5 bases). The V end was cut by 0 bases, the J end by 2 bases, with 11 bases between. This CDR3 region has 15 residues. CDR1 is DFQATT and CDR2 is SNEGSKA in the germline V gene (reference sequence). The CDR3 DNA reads TGCAGTGCTAGAGATCGAGGGTTGCCCAAAAACATTCAGTACTTC. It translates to CSARDRGLPKNIQYF.

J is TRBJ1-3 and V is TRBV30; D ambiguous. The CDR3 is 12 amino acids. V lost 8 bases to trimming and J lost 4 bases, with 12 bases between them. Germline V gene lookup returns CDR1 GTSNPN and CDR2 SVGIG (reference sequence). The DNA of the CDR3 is TGTGCCCGGGCCGTCAGGGGAAACACCATATATTTT. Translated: CARAVRGNTIYF.

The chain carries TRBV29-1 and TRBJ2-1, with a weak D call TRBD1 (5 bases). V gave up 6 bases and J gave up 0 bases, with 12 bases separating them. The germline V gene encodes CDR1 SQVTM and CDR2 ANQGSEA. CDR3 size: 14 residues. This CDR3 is CSVADTSSYNEQFF. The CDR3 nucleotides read TGCAGCGTCGCGGACACCAGCTCCTACAATGAGCAGTTCTTC.